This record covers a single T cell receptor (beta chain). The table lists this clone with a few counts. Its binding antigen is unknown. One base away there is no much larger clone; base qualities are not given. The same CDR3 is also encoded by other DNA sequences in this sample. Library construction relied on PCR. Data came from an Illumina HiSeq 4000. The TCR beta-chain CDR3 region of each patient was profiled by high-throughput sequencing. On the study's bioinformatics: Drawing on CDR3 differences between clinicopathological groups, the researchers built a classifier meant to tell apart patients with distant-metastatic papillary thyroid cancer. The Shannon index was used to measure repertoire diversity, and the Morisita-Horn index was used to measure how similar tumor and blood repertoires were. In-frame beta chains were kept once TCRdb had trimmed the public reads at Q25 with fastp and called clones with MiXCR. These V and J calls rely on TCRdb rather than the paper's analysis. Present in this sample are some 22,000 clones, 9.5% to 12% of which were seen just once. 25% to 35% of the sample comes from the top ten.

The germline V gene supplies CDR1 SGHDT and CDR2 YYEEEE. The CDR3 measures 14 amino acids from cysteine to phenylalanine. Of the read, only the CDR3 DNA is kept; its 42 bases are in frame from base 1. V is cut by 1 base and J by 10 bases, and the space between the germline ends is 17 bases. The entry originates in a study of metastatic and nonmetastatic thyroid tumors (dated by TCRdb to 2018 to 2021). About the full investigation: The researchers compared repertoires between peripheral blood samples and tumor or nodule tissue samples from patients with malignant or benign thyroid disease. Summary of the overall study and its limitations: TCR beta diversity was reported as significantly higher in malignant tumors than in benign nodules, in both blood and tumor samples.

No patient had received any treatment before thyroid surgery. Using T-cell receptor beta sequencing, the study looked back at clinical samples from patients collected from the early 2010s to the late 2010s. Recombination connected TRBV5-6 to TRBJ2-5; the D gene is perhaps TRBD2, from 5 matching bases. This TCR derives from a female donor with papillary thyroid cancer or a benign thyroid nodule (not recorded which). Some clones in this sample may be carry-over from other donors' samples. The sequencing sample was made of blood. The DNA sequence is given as TGTGCCAGCAGCTTGAGGCTCGGGGATGTGGACCAGTACTTC. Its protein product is CASSLRLGDVDQYF.